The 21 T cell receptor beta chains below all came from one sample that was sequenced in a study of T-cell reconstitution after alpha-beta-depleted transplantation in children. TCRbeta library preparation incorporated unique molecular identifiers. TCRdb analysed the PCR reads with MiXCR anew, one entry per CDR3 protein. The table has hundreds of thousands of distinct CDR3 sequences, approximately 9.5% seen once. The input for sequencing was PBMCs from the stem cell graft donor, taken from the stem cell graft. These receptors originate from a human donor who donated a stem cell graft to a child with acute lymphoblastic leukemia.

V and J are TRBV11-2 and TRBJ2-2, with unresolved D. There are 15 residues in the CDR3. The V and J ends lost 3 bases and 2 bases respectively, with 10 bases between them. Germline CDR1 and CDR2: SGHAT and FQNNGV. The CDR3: CASSFTGSNTGELFF. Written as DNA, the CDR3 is TGTGCCAGCAGCTTCACCGGGTCAAACACCGGGGAGCTGTTTTTT.

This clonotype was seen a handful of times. CDR3: CASQLGDDETQYF. The CDR3 region has the DNA TGTGCCAGCCAGTTGGGAGATGACGAGACCCAGTACTTC. This chain joins TRBV6-6 and TRBJ2-5, with D perhaps matching TRBD2 (5 bases). The CDR3 loop spans 13 amino acids. Germline V gene sequence: CDR1 MNHNY, CDR2 SVGAGI (reference sequence). The V gene lost 8 bases and the J gene lost 5 bases, with 15 bases spanning the gap.

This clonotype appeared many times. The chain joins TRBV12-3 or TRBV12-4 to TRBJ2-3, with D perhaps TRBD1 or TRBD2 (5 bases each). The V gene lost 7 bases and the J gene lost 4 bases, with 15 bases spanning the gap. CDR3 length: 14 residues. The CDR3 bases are TGTGCCAGCAATCAGGGACGGTTCCCAGATACGCAGTATTTT. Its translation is CASNQGRFPDTQYF.

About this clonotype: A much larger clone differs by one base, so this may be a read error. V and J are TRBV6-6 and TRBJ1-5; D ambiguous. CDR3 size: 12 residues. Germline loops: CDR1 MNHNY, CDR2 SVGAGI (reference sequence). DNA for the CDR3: TGTGCCAGCAGCCCGGATAATCAGCCCCTGCATTTT. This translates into CASSPDNQPLHF.

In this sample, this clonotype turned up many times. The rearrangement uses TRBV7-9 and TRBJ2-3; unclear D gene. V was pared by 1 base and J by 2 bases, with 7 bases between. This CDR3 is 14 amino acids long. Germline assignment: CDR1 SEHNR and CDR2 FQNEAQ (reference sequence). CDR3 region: CASSLGPYTDTQYF. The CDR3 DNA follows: TGTGCCAGCAGCTTAGGACCTTACACAGATACGCAGTATTTT.

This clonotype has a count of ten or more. CDR3 nucleotides: TGTGCCAGCAGAAAGGGGGCCAATCAGCCCCAGCATTTT. Amino acid sequence: CASRKGANQPQHF. The chain joins TRBV6-6 to TRBJ1-5, with TRBD1 identical over 7 bases. With V trimmed by 6 bases and J by 3 bases, 2 bases remained unmatched. Germline CDR1 and CDR2: MNHNY and SVGAGI (reference sequence). This CDR3 has 13 residues.

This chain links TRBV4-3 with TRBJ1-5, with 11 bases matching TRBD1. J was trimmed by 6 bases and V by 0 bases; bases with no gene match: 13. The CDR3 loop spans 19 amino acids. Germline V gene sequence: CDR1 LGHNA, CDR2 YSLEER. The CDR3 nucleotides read TGCGCCAGCAGCCAAGATCTCTTTGGGACAGGGGGAATTATTCAGCCCCAGCATTTT. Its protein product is CASSQDLFGTGGIIQPQHF.

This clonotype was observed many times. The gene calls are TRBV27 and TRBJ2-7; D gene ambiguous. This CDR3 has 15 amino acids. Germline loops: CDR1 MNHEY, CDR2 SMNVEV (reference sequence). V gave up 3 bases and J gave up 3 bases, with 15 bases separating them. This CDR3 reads CASSFSVGMYYEQYF. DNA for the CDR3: TGTGCCAGCAGTTTTTCCGTGGGTATGTACTACGAGCAGTACTTC.

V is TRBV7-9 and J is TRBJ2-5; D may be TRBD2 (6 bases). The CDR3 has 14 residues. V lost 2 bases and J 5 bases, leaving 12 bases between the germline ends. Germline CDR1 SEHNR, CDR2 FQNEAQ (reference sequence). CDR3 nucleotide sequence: TGTGCCAGCAGCTTACAAGAGCGGGCGGAGACCCAGTACTTC. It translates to CASSLQERAETQYF.

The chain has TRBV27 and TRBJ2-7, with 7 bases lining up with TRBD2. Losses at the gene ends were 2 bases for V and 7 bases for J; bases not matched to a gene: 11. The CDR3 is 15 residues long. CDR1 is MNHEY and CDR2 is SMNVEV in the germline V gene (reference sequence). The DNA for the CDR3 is TGTGCCAGCAGTTTAATGGGATCGCCCGGGGGGGAGCAGTACTTC. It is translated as CASSLMGSPGGEQYF.

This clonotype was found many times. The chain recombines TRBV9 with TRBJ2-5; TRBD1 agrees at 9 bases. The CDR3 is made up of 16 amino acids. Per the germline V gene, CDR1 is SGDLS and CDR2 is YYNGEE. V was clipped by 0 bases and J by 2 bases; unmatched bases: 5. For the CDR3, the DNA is TGTGCCAGCAGCGTAGGGGGGACAGGGCTTCAAGAGACCCAGTACTTC. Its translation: CASSVGGTGLQETQYF.

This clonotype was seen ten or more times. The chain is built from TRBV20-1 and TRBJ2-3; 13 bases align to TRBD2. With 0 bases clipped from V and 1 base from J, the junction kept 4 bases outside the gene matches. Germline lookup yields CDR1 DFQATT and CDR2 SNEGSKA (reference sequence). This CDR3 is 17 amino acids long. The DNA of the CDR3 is TGCAGTGCTAGAGATCGAGGGACTAGCGGGGGCACAGATACGCAGTATTTT. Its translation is CSARDRGTSGGTDTQYF.

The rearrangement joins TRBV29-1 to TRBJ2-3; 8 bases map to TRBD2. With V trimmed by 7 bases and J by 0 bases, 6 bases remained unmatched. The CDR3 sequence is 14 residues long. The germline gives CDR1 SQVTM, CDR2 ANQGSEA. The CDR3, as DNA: TGCAGCGCCGCACTAGCGGTGAGCACAGATACGCAGTATTTT. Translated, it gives CSAALAVSTDTQYF.

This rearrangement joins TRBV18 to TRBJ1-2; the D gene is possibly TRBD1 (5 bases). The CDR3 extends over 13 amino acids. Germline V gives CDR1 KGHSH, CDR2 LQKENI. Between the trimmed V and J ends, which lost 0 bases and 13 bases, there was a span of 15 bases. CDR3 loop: CASSPPGRTSGTF. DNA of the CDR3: TGTGCCAGCTCACCACCGGGTAGGACATCAGGCACCTTC.

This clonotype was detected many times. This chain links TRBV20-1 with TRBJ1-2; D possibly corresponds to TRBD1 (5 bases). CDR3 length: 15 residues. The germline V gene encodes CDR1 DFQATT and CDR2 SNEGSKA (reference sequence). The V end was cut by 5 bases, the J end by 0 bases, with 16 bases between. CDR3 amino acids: CSAGPDSNSNYGYTF. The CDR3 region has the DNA TGCAGTGCTGGACCAGACAGCAACTCTAACTATGGCTACACCTTC.

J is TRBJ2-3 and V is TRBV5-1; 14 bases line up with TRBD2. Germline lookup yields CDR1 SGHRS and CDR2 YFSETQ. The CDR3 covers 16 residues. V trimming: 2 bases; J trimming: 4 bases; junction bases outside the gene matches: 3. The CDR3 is CASSLTGLAGADTQYF. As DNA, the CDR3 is TGCGCCAGCAGCTTAACGGGACTAGCGGGGGCAGATACGCAGTATTTT.

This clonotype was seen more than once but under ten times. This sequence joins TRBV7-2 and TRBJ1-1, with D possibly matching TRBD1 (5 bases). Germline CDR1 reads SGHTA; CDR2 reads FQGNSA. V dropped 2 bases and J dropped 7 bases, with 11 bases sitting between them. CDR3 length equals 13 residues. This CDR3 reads CASSLYRRDEAFF. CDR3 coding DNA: TGTGCCAGCAGCTTATACAGGAGAGATGAAGCTTTCTTT. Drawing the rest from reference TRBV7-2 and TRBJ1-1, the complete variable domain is GAGVSQSPSNKVTEKGKDVELRCDPISGHTALYWYRQSLGQGLEFLIYFQGNSAPDKSGLPSDRFSAERTGGSVSTLTIQRTQQEDSAVYLCASSLYRRDEAFFGQGTRLTVV.

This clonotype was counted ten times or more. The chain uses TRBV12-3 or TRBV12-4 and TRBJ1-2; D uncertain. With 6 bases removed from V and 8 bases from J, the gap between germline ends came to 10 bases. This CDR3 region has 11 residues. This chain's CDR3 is CASSRREGYTF. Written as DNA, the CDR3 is TGTGCCAGCAGCCGTAGGGAAGGCTACACCTTC.

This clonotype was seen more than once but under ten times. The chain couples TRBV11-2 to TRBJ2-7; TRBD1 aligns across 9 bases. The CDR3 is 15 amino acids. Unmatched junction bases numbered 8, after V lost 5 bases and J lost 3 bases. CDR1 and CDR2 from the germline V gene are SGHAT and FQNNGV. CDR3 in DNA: TGTGCCAGCAGCCTAGGACAGGGGAATGTCTACGAGCAGTACTTC. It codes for CASSLGQGNVYEQYF.

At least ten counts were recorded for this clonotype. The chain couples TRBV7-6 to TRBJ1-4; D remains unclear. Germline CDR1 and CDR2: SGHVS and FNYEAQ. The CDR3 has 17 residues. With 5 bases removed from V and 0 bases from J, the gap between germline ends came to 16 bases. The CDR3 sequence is CASSRWAEKATNEKLFF. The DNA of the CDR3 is TGTGCCAGCAGCCGCTGGGCAGAAAAAGCAACTAATGAAAAACTGTTTTTT.

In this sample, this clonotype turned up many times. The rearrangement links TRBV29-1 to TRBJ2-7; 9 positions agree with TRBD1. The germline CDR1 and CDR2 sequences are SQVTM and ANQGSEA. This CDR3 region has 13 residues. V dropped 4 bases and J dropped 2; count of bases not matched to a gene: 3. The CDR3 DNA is TGCAGCGTTGGGACAGGGGAGCCCTACGAGCAGTACTTC. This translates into CSVGTGEPYEQYF.